The rows below give T cell receptor beta chains drawn from one sample of a study of blood T cell repertoires in COVID-19. The repertoire was sequenced with immunoSEQ multiplex PCR; TCRdb's copy has only in-frame clones and lacks some. The data contain 250,000 to 300,000 clones, around 88% of them singletons. Sequencing input: peripheral blood. Receptors were obtained from a woman in her 70s with COVID-19, enrolled during active disease. Each CDR3 is given with its conserved first and last residue. The D gene is left open where the match is weak. Where a row states a size, it is once, few, many or the class of an expanded clone; other rows omit it.

.	TRBV6-5	TRBJ2-5	.	CASSYQGETQYF	TGTGCCAGCAGTTACCAGGGAGAGACCCAGTACTTC
.	TRBV3-1/TRBV3-2	TRBJ2-7	.	CASSPERRGPYEQYF	TGTGCCAGCAGCCCTGAGAGGCGGGGGCCCTACGAGCAGTACTTC
.	TRBV27	TRBJ2-2	once	CAIGIAGELFF	TGTGCCATTGGAATAGCTGGGGAGCTGTTTTTT
.	TRBV11-2	TRBJ2-5	.	CASSQEGGQGTQYF	TGTGCCAGCAGCCAGGAGGGAGGTCAAGGGACCCAGTACTTC
.	TRBV7-9	TRBJ2-2	.	CASSSQRGTGELFF	TGTGCCAGCAGCTCCCAAAGAGGCACCGGGGAGCTGTTTTTT
TRBD1	TRBV30	TRBJ1-5	.	CAWSYRGRGQPQHF	TGTGCCTGGAGTTACAGGGGGCGCGGTCAGCCCCAGCATTTT
TRBD1	TRBV6-5	TRBJ2-7	.	CASNRDREGGEQYF	TGTGCCAGCAACCGGGACAGGGAGGGGGGCGAGCAGTACTTC
TRBD1	TRBV6-2/TRBV6-3	TRBJ2-7	.	CASSYGGQVYEQYF	TGTGCCAGCAGTTACGGGGGACAGGTCTACGAGCAGTACTTC
.	TRBV20-1	TRBJ1-5	.	CSAGGQGIGLPQHF	TGCAGTGCTGGTGGGCAGGGGATCGGGCTGCCCCAGCATTTT
TRBD2	TRBV27	TRBJ2-1	.	CASSLTSRGNNEQFF	TGTGCCAGCAGTTTGACTAGCAGAGGGAACAATGAGCAGTTCTTC
.	TRBV5-1	TRBJ1-1	.	CASSYDKMNTEAFF	TGCGCCAGCAGCTATGACAAGATGAACACTGAAGCTTTCTTT
TRBD2	TRBV19	TRBJ2-3	.	CASSSKLAASTDTQYF	TGTGCCAGTAGTTCAAAACTAGCGGCCAGCACAGATACGCAGTATTTT